The source of this TCR beta chain is a study of neurological immune-mediated disorders. Via MiXCR, TCRdb re-called the 5' RACE reads, giving one row per CDR3 protein. The repertoire consists of 69,000 or so distinct CDR3 sequences, with 4.5% to 5.5% occurring once and the leading ten covering about 2.2%. This clonotype was detected many times. The CDR3 is made up of 15 amino acids. Unmatched junction bases numbered 12, after V lost 7 bases and J lost 5 bases. This sequence originates from a woman in her seventies with multiple sclerosis. Sequencing was carried out using PBMCs. The chain recombines TRBV12-3 or TRBV12-4 with TRBJ2-5, with 8 bases matching TRBD2. The CDR3 DNA follows: TGTGCCAGCACCTTTCGACTAGCGATGCTGGAGACCCAGTACTTC. This translates into CASTFRLAMLETQYF.